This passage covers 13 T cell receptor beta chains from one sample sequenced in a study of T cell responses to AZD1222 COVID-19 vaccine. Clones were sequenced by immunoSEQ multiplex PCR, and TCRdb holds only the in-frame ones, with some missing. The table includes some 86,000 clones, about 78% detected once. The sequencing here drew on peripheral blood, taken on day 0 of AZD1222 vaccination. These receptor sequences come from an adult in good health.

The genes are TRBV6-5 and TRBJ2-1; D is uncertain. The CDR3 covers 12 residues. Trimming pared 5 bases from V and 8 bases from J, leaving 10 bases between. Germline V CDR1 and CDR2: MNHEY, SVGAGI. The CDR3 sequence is CASSRRRDEQFF. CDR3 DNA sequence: TGTGCCAGCAGTCGGAGACGGGATGAGCAGTTCTTC.

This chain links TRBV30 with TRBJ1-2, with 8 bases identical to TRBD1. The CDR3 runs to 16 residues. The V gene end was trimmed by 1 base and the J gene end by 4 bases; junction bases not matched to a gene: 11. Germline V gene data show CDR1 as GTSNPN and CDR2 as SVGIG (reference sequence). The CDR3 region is CAWSDHPTGAGYGYTF. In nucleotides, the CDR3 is TGTGCCTGGAGTGACCACCCGACAGGGGCGGGCTATGGCTACACCTTC.

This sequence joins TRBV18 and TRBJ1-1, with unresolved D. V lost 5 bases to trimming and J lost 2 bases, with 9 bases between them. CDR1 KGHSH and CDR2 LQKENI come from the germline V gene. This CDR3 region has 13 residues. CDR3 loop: CASSNQANTEAFF. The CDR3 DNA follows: TGTGCCAGCTCAAATCAGGCCAACACTGAAGCTTTCTTT. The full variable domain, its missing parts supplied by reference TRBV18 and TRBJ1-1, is NAGVMQNPRHLVRRRGQEARLRCSPMKGHSHVYWYRQLPEEGLKFMVYLQKENIIDESGMPKERFSAEFPKEGPSILRIQQVVRGDSAAYFCASSNQANTEAFFGQGTRLTVV.

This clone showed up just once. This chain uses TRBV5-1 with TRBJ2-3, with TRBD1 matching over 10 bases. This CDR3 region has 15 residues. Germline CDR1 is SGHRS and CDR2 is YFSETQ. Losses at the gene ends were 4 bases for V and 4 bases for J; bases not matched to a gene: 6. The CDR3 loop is CASSVGQGGSDTQYF. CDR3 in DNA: TGCGCCAGCAGCGTTGGACAGGGGGGGTCAGATACGCAGTATTTT.

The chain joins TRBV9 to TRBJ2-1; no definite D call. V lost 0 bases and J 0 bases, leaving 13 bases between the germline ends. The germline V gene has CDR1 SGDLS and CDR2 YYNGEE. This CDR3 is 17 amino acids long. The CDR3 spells CASSVGWVALSYNEQFF. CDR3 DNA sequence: TGTGCCAGCAGCGTAGGGTGGGTAGCCCTCTCCTACAATGAGCAGTTCTTC.

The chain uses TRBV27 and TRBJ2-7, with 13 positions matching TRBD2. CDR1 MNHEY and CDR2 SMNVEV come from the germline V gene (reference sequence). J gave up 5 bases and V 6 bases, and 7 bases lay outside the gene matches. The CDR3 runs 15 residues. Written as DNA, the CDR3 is TGTGCCAGCAGAAGACTAGCGGGAGGTTTAAACGAGCAGTACTTC. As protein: CASRRLAGGLNEQYF.

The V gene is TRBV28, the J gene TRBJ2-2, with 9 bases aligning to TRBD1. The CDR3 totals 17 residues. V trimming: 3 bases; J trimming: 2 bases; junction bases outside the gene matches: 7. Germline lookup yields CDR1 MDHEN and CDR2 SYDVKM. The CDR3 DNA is TGTGCCAGCAGTTTCCCCCCGGGACAGGGTAACACCGGGGAGCTGTTTTTT. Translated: CASSFPPGQGNTGELFF.

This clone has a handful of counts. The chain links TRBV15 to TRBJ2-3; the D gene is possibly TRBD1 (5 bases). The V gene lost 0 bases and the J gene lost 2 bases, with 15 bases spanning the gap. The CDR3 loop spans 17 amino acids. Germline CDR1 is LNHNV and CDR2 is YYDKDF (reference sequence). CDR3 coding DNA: TGTGCCACCAGCAGAGAAGGGGCTATTAAATCCACAGATACGCAGTATTTT. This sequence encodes CATSREGAIKSTDTQYF. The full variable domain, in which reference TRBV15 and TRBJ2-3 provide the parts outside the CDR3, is DAMVIQNPRYQVTQFGKPVTLSCSQTLNHNVMYWYQQKSSQAPKLLFHYYDKDFNNEADTPDNFQSRRPNTSFCFLDIRSPGLGDTAMYLCATSREGAIKSTDTQYFGPGTRLTVL.

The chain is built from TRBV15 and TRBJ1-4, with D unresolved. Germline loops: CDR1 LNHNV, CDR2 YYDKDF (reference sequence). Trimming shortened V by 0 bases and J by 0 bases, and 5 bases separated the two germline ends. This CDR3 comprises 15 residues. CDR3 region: CATSRDIATNEKLFF. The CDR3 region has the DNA TGTGCCACCAGCAGAGACATTGCAACTAATGAAAAACTGTTTTTT. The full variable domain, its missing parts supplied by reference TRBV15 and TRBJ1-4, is DAMVIQNPRYQVTQFGKPVTLSCSQTLNHNVMYWYQQKSSQAPKLLFHYYDKDFNNEADTPDNFQSRRPNTSFCFLDIRSPGLGDTAMYLCATSRDIATNEKLFFGSGTQLSVL.

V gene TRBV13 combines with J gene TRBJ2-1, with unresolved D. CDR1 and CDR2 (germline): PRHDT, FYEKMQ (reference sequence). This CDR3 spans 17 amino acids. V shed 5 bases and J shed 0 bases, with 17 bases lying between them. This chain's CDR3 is CASSLSTSPSSYNEQFF. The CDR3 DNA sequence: TGTGCCAGCAGCCTCTCGACGAGCCCTAGCTCCTACAATGAGCAGTTCTTC.

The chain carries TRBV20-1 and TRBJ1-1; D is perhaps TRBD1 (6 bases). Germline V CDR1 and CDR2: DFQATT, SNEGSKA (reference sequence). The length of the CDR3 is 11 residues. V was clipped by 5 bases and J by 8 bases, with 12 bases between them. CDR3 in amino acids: CSARNDREAFF. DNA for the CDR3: TGCAGTGCTCGGAACGACAGGGAAGCTTTCTTT.

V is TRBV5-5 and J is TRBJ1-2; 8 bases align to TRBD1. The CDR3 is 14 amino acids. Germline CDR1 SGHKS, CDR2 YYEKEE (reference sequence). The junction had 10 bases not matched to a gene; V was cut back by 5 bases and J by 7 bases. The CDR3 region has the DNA TGTGCCAGCAGAATAGACAGGGGCCTCGGTGGCTACACCTTC. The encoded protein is CASRIDRGLGGYTF.

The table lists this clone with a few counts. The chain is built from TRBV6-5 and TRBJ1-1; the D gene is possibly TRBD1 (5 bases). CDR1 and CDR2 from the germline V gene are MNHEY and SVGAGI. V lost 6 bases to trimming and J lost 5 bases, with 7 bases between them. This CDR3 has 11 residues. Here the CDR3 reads CASRGRTEAFF. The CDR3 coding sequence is TGTGCCAGCAGGGGACGAACTGAAGCTTTCTTT.